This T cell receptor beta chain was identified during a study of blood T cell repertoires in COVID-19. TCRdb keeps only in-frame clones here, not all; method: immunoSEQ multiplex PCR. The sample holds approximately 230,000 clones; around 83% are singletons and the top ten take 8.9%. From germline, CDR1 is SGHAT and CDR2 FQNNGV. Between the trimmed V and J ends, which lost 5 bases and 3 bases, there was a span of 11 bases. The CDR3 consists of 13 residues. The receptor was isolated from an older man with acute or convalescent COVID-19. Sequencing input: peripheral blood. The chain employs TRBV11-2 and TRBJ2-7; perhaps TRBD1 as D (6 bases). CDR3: CASSLRTVYEQYF. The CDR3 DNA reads TGTGCCAGCAGCCTCCGGACAGTCTACGAGCAGTACTTC.